One T cell receptor beta chain is described in this entry. The antigen is undetermined. Relative to the germline gene, one junction end is altered; a read error may explain this. Individuals who donated were healthy Caucasians from Russia aged roughly 6 to 95. The authors extracted at least 5.5 micrograms of total RNA per sample. Sample-barcoded 5' priming and a J-beta primer mix drove a second PCR of 7 to 11 cycles. One entry per CDR3 protein, called by TCRdb with MiXCR from the 5' RACE reads. The sample includes around 1,800,000 distinct CDR3 sequences, more than 35% of them seen just once. This entry belongs to a study of blood T cells in healthy people across ages. The CDR3 loop spans 15 amino acids. General study results and limits: Among long-lived donors, naive CD4+ cells were more numerous and diversity higher than in aged donors.

The sequenced sample consisted of blood. The origin of this receptor is a human donor in good health. The chain has TRBV12-3 or TRBV12-4 and TRBJ2-2; TRBD1 matches at 8 bases. The CDR3 is CASSSGQGAAGERFF. The CDR3 coding sequence is TGTGCCAGCAGTTCCGGACAGGGAGCGGCCGGGGAGCGGTTTTTT.